This T cell receptor beta chain comes out of a study of early T cells in non-severe SARS-CoV-2 infection. For the study at large: Alpha and beta chains were unpaired, from unsorted whole-blood bulk RNA. General study findings and limits: Clonotype matching in VDJdb favored anti-spike CD8 responses and did not capture private and CD4 specificities.

Many counts were recorded for this clonotype. Its antigen remains unknown. This CDR3 spans 15 amino acids. Germline-derived CDR1 and CDR2 are SNHLY and FYNNEI. The ends lost 4 bases at V and 5 bases at J; junction bases unmatched: 9. Each single cDNA molecule received a unique molecular identifier. MiXCR was run by TCRdb on the 5' RACE reads, yielding one entry per CDR3 protein. The sample shows 40,000 to 60,000 distinct CDR3 sequences, around 9.1% of them seen only once. The chain is built from TRBV2 and TRBJ2-7, with TRBD1 identical over 9 bases. Sequences were obtained from whole blood. This clonotype was obtained from an adult who was a healthcare worker with PCR-confirmed SARS-CoV-2 infection or an uninfected control (not recorded which). This CDR3 reads CASSAGTGSSNEQYF. The CDR3 DNA follows: TGTGCCAGCAGTGCCGGGACAGGGTCTTCCAACGAGCAGTACTTC. The full variable domain, its missing parts supplied by reference TRBV2 and TRBJ2-7, is EPEVTQTPSHQVTQMGQEVILRCVPISNHLYFYWYRQILGQKVEFLVSFYNNEISEKSEIFDDQFSVERPDGSNFTLKIRSTKLEDSAMYFCASSAGTGSSNEQYFGPGTRLTVT.